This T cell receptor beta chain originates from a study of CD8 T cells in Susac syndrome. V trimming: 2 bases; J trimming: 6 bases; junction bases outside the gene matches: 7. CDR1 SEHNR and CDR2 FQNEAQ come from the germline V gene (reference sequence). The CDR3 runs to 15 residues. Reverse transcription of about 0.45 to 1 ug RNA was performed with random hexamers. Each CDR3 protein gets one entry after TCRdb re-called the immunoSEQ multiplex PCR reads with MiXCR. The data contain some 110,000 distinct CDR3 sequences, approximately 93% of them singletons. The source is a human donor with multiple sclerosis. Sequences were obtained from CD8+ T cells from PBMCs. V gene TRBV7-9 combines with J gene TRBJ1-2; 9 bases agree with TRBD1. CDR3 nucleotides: TGTGCCAGCAGCTTAAACCGGGACAGGGTTGATGGCTACACCTTC. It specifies CASSLNRDRVDGYTF.